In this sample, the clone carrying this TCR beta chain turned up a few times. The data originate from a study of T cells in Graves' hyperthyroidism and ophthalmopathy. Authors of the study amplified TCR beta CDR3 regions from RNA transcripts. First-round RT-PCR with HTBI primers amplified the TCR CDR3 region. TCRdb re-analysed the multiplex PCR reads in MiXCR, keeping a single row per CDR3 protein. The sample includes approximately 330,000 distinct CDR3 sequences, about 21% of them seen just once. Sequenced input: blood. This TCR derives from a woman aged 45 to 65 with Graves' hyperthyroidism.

CDR3 residues: CASSSRVGSPLHF. The CDR3 nucleotides are TGTGCCAGCAGTTCCAGGGTCGGTTCACCCCTCCACTTT. V gene TRBV12-3 or TRBV12-4 combines with J gene TRBJ1-6, with D tentatively TRBD1 (5 bases). CDR3 length: 13 amino acids. V lost 4 bases to trimming and J lost 9 bases, with 10 bases between them.